One sample yielded the 12 T cell receptor beta chains listed below, sequenced in a study of blood T cell repertoires in COVID-19 (dated by TCRdb to about 2020). Libraries were prepared through the immunoSEQ multiplex PCR assay. TCRdb limited this immuneACCESS table to in-frame rearrangements with V and J called. A share of clones is missing; checked studies link under half to unresolved V genes, and the rest is unexplained. Recorded for this sample are approximately 470,000 clones; 75% to 90% of them occurred a single time. The top ten clones comprise 3.2% of the sample. The specimen was peripheral blood. The receptors derive from a human donor in a cohort sampled during active COVID-19.

The CDR3 reads CASSLGRGLAGGDTGELFF. In DNA form, the CDR3 reads TGTGCCAGCAGCTTAGGTCGAGGACTAGCGGGAGGGGACACCGGGGAGCTGTTTTTT. The chain joins TRBV7-8 to TRBJ2-2, with 15 bases aligning to TRBD2. J gave up 3 bases and V 1 base, and 6 bases lay outside the gene matches. This CDR3 region has 19 residues. Per germline, CDR1 SGHVS and CDR2 FQNEAQ.

A remark on this clone: The same CDR3 is also encoded by other DNA sequences in this sample. The rearrangement links TRBV5-1 to TRBJ2-7; TRBD1 aligns across 8 bases. Germline CDR1 SGHRS, CDR2 YFSETQ. J gave up 0 bases and V 5 bases, and 4 bases lay outside the gene matches. The CDR3 length is 14 residues. CDR3 DNA sequence: TGCGCCAGCAGTTCGACAGGGGCCTCCTACGAGCAGTACTTC. It yields the protein CASSSTGASYEQYF.

The chain has TRBV3-1 (or the pseudogene TRBV3-2) and TRBJ1-2, with TRBD1 identical over 7 bases. The CDR3 has 14 residues. The J segment lost 6 bases and the V segment lost 0 bases, leaving 4 bases of the junction unmatched. In germline, CDR1 is LGHDT, CDR2 YNNKEL (reference sequence). The CDR3 DNA sequence: TGTGCCAGCAGCCAAGATCAAGGGGGCAATGGCTACACCTTC. Translated, it gives CASSQDQGGNGYTF.

Only a few counts were recorded for this clone. This chain connects TRBV27 to TRBJ1-5, with D tentatively TRBD1 (5 bases). V dropped 1 base and J dropped 6 bases, with 16 bases sitting between them. Germline CDR1 is MNHEY and CDR2 is SMNVEV (reference sequence). The CDR3 is 16 residues long. This CDR3 reads CASSLWGQGFRQPQHF. CDR3 DNA sequence: TGTGCCAGCAGTTTATGGGGTCAGGGATTCCGTCAGCCCCAGCATTTT.

The chain links TRBV21-1 to TRBJ2-1; TRBD2 is the table's D call, not checked against the DNA. TRBV21-1 represents a pseudogene. The CDR3 covers 15 residues. The CDR3 DNA is TGTGCCAGCAGGGGACTAGCGGGAGAAAACAATGAGCAGTTCTTC. Translation: CASRGLAGENNEQFF.

The J gene is TRBJ2-7, the V gene TRBV9, with 8 bases lining up with TRBD2. Germline assignment: CDR1 SGDLS and CDR2 YYNGEE. The CDR3 spans 15 residues. J gave up 3 bases and V 4 bases, and 9 bases lay outside the gene matches. The chain's CDR3 is CASSPRTSPDYEQYF. The CDR3, as DNA: TGTGCCAGCAGCCCCCGGACTAGCCCAGACTACGAGCAGTACTTC.

This clone was counted between two and nine times. The CDR3 DNA reads TGTGCCAGCTCGTCCGGCGGTCAGCCCCAGCATTTT. The encoded protein is CASSSGGQPQHF. The V gene is TRBV18, the J gene TRBJ1-5; D gene uncertain. This CDR3 has 12 residues. Germline V lookup: CDR1 KGHSH, CDR2 LQKENI. V lost 6 bases and J lost 6, with 9 bases in between.

There are many counts of this clone. The sample contains more than one DNA sequence encoding this CDR3. The gene calls are TRBV20-1 and TRBJ1-2; a weak D match, TRBD1 (6 bases). The CDR3 has 10 amino acids. Germline values: CDR1 DFQATT, CDR2 SNEGSKA (reference sequence). Between the trimmed V and J ends, which lost 5 bases and 6 bases, there was a span of 7 bases. CDR3 coding DNA: TGCAGTGCTTCAGGGGATGGCTACACCTTC. Its translation: CSASGDGYTF.

The rearrangement joins TRBV28 to TRBJ2-7, with D maybe TRBD1 (6 bases). Trimming left V 5 bases short and J 0 bases short, with 14 bases between. This CDR3 is built from 15 residues. Germline V gene data show CDR1 as MDHEN and CDR2 as SYDVKM. The CDR3 loop reads CASSVGGPLSYEQYF. CDR3 sequence (DNA): TGTGCCAGCAGTGTAGGGGGACCCCTCTCCTACGAGCAGTACTTC.

The rearrangement links TRBV24-1 to TRBJ1-2; D is uncertain. This CDR3 spans 15 amino acids. V shed 3 bases and J shed 1 base, with 11 bases lying between them. CDR1 is KGHDR and CDR2 is SFDVKD in the germline V gene. CDR3 amino acids: CATSDPLRGNYGYTF. CDR3 coding DNA: TGTGCCACCAGTGATCCCCTGCGGGGTAACTATGGCTACACCTTC.

V usage is TRBV19 and J usage is TRBJ2-1; unclear D gene. Germline CDR1 reads LNHDA; CDR2 reads SQIVND (reference sequence). The ends were cut back, 1 base at V and 7 bases at J, with 8 bases in the middle. This CDR3 is built from 13 residues. CDR3 loop: CASSIVFRNEQFF. In DNA, the CDR3 is TGTGCCAGTAGTATAGTGTTCCGGAATGAGCAGTTCTTC.

This clone was detected once. This chain joins TRBV19 and TRBJ1-2; D not certain. Germline CDR1 and CDR2: LNHDA and SQIVND (reference sequence). The CDR3 consists of 12 residues. Trimming removed 5 bases from V and 4 bases from J, with 8 bases in between. The CDR3 region has the DNA TGTGCCAGTAGTCAGCGCTCCTATGGCTACACCTTC. As protein: CASSQRSYGYTF.